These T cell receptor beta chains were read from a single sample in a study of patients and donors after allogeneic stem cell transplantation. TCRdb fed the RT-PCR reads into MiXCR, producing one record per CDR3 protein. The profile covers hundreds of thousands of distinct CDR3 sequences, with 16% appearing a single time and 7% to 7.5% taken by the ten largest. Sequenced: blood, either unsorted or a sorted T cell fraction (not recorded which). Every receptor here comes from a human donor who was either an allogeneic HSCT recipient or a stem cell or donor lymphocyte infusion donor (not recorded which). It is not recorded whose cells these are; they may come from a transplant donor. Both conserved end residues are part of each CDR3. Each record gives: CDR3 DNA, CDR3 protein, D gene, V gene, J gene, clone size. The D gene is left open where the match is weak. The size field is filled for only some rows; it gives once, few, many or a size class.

TGTGCCAGCAGCCCGGGGGACAGGGAGTATCAGCCCCAGCATTTT,CASSPGDREYQPQHF,TRBD1,TRBV5-8,TRBJ1-5,few
TGCAGTGCTAGATCACCAGGAAGGAGGCCCAATGAGCAGTTCTTC,CSARSPGRRPNEQFF,.,TRBV20-1,TRBJ2-1,.
TGTGCCAGCAGCGTTATACGGGGTTTTAGCTCTGGGGCCAACGTCCTGACTTTC,CASSVIRGFSSGANVLTF,.,TRBV11-1,TRBJ2-6,.
TGCGCCAGCAGCCAAGACGGGACCCAGAACACTGAAGCTTTCTTT,CASSQDGTQNTEAFF,.,TRBV4-1,TRBJ1-1,few
TGCGCCAGCAGCTACACCTGGGACAAGGATGAAAAACTGTTTTTT,CASSYTWDKDEKLFF,.,TRBV4-1,TRBJ1-4,many
TGTGCCAGCAGTTCCCAGCGGGGATCCTACAATGAGCAGTTCTTC,CASSSQRGSYNEQFF,TRBD2,TRBV6-2/TRBV6-3,TRBJ2-1,.
TGTGCCAGCAGTGAAGTTGGGGTGGTGTCCTACGAGCAGTACTTC,CASSEVGVVSYEQYF,.,TRBV6-1,TRBJ2-7,few
TGCGCCAGCAGCCAGGCCGGGACAGAGTTTCGGGAGCAGTACTTC,CASSQAGTEFREQYF,TRBD1,TRBV4-1,TRBJ2-7,.
TGTGCCAGCAGCTTAATAAGCGGGGGGGGCGCAGATACGCAGTATTTT,CASSLISGGGADTQYF,TRBD2,TRBV7-2,TRBJ2-3,few
TGTGCCAGCAGCTTCAGGGGACGGCCTGAAGCTTTCTTT,CASSFRGRPEAFF,.,TRBV7-2,TRBJ1-1,few
TGCAGCACCACCGGAAGCTCCTACAATGAGCAGTTCTTC,CSTTGSSYNEQFF,.,TRBV29-1,TRBJ2-1,many
TGTGCCACCAGCAGAGCGAAGCCCGAGACCCAGTACTTC,CATSRAKPETQYF,.,TRBV15,TRBJ2-5,.
TGTGCCAGCAGCCAAGCGGGAGGGCAGGGTAATGAGCAGTTCTTC,CASSQAGGQGNEQFF,TRBD2,TRBV3-1,TRBJ2-1,few
TGCAGCAGTGGGGGCAGGGCGTACAATGAGCAGTTCTTC,CSSGGRAYNEQFF,.,TRBV29-1,TRBJ2-1,.
TGTGCCAGCAGTACCTGGACCCAAGCTAAGGAGCAGTTCTTC,CASSTWTQAKEQFF,.,TRBV12-3/TRBV12-4,TRBJ2-1,many
TGTGCCAGCAGTCCTGACAGTAACTCTGGGGCCAACGTCCTGACTTTC,CASSPDSNSGANVLTF,.,TRBV12-3/TRBV12-4,TRBJ2-6,many
TGTGCCAGCAGACAACAAGGGGGCAATGAGTTTGTGGGTTACAATGAGCAGTTCTTC,CASRQQGGNEFVGYNEQFF,TRBD1,TRBV11-1,TRBJ2-1,few
TGTGCCAGCAGCGTAGGGGTGGGGTCGAACACTGAAGCTTTCTTT,CASSVGVGSNTEAFF,.,TRBV9,TRBJ1-1,.
TGTGCCAGCAGCCCCCCTAGCGGGGGGGCCTCAGATACGCAGTATTTT,CASSPPSGGASDTQYF,TRBD2,TRBV7-9,TRBJ2-3,.
TGTGCCAGCAGCCAAGGGACAGGGGTTAACTATGGCTACACCTTC,CASSQGTGVNYGYTF,TRBD1,TRBV3-1,TRBJ1-2,many
TGTGCCAGCAGCCCCACACTGACAGGGGGCGAAGCTTTCTTT,CASSPTLTGGEAFF,TRBD1,TRBV13,TRBJ1-1,few
TGCAGTGCTAGAGATCCAGTCGAGGGAGGAACTGAAGCTTTCTTT,CSARDPVEGGTEAFF,.,TRBV20-1,TRBJ1-1,.
TGCAGTGCCCAACTAGCGGGGGGGCCCCCCGGGGAGCTGTTTTTT,CSAQLAGGPPGELFF,TRBD2,TRBV20-1,TRBJ2-2,.
TGTGCTAGTGGGGGTCGACAGGGACTCTCTGGGGCCAACGTCCTGACTTTC,CASGGRQGLSGANVLTF,.,TRBV12-5,TRBJ2-6,.